This entry features one T cell receptor (beta chain) sequence. The assay was immunoSEQ multiplex PCR, and TCRdb's table has in-frame clones only and misses some. The table shows about 2.3 million clones, with approximately 93% occurring only once. This sample was included in a study of shared clonotypes between healthy human individuals. Donors were healthy HIV-negative adults without recent acute infections or vaccinations. Sequenced: naive CD4+ T cells from PBMCs. The subset is: CD45RA+ positively selected. The clonotype comes from a man aged 18-30 years in good health. Some clones in this sample may be carry-over from other donors' samples.

As DNA, the CDR3 is TGTGCCAGCGGAGGGTGGGGCAGTCAAGAGACCCAGTACTTC. Translation gives CASGGWGSQETQYF. This chain links TRBV2 with TRBJ2-5; possible D gene TRBD2, 6 bases. CDR1 is SNHLY, CDR2 FYNNEI, per germline. The CDR3 is made up of 14 amino acids. The V end lost 8 bases, the J end lost 2 bases, and 15 bases lay between the germline ends.